This T cell receptor (beta chain) is from a study of Ad26.COV2.S vaccination and SARS-CoV-2 variants listed by TCRdb under 2021. In terms of the full investigation: Donors in the vaccine arm were drawn from COV1001, a phase I-IIa trial of Ad26.COV2.S in healthy adults that was multicentre, randomized, double-blind and placebo-controlled. A total of around 32 samples were included in the TCR-sequenced set, comprising roughly 19 Ad26.COV2.S vaccine recipients, 5 placebo recipients and 8 SARS-CoV-2 convalescent individuals. Investigators did not know the trial group allocation while performing experiments and assessing outcomes. Ad26.COV2.S was administered intramuscularly at a dose of 5x10^10 or 1x10^11 viral particles, either as one shot or as two shots given 56 days apart. Trial participants were randomized into five groups of five: low-dose or high-dose Ad26.COV2.S given once or twice, or placebo on both occasions. Sequencing of the TCRbeta repertoire served to evaluate the specificity and breadth of SARS-CoV-2-reactive T cell receptors following Ad26.COV2.S vaccination. Broad study findings and their caveats: Ad26.COV2.S recipients had higher spike-specific TCR breadth than placebo recipients (P = 0.0014). Comparing responses between vaccine doses or regimens was not something the study was powered to do. After vaccination, spike-specific CD8+ and CD4+ T cell responses were reported to show substantial breadth. The authors noted that the TCR breadth and depth analyses may have underestimated total T cell responses. Vaccine and placebo recipients had similar non-spike TCR breadth, a finding consistent with the vaccine containing only spike.

The immunoSEQ Assay was used to sequence TCRbeta CDR3 regions. After extraction, genomic DNA underwent amplification by bias-controlled multiplex PCR, followed by high-throughput sequencing. As for the original processing: Collapsing and filtering of sequences were performed to quantify the absolute abundance of each unique TCRbeta CDR3 region. T cell fraction was estimated by normalizing TCRbeta template counts to usable DNA, with usable DNA measured through amplification of reference genes found in all nucleated cells. Repertoire TCRs were annotated as SARS-CoV-2-specific when V gene, CDR3 amino acid sequence and J gene were exactly matched to a known reactive TCR set. MIRA supplied the reference SARS-CoV-2 TCR set, which was filtered for enrichment in COVID-19-positive ImmuneCODE repertoires so that public or cross-reactive TCRs were removed. Based on the MIRA antigens, annotated TCRs were further analysed at the level of specific ORF or position within ORF. Breadth was defined as annotated unique rearrangements over total unique productive rearrangements; depth was the summed frequency of those rearrangements. Two-sided Wilcoxon rank-sum tests were used to compare TCR breadth between groups. In its TCRdb copy, this immuneACCESS table keeps in-frame sequences only and misses some clones. Where compared with another copy, unresolved V genes explain less than half of these, and the others have no known cause. The V and J calls and clone size come from that table; D and trimming were worked out from the DNA. The sample contains 400,000 to 450,000 clones, approximately 90% of them found a single time. The top ten clones comprise about 12% of the sample.

From the cysteine through the phenylalanine, the CDR3 covers 14 amino acids. The kept DNA is CDR3 alone, 42 bases in frame from the first base. CDR1 and CDR2 are read off the germline V gene as ENHRY and SYGVKD. V sheds 0 bases and J sheds 3 bases, leaving 9 bases between their ends. Of note for this clone: Its specific antigen is unknown. No much larger clone exists at a distance of one base, and base qualities are not known.

The sample's treatment or condition label is to be understood as: 15 to 20 received Ad26.COV2.S at low or high dose, single or two shots; five or six received placebo; per-sample allocation not given. For vaccine and placebo recipients, the sequenced repertoires came from samples collected on day 63 after the first injection. Cohort 1b enrolled around 24 adults aged 18-55 years at a single site in Boston, USA, between 29 July and 7 August 2020. Ad26.COV2.S was a replication-incompetent adenovirus type 26 vector that expressed a prefusion-stabilized SARS-CoV-2 spike protein derived from the original Wuhan strain.

Recombination connected TRBV10-3 to TRBJ2-7; 5 matching bases give a weak D call of TRBD2. The sequencing here drew on peripheral blood, taken in a trial of Ad26.COV2.S vaccine versus placebo. This receptor was taken from a person between 18 and 59 years old who received the Ad26.COV2.S COVID-19 vaccine or a placebo. The CDR3 region reads CAISESSGIYEQYF. In nucleotides, the sequence is TGTGCCATCAGTGAGTCCTCCGGGATCTACGAGCAGTACTTC.